Sequencing of this T cell receptor (beta chain) was carried out in a study of blood T cells in healthy people across ages. Study-level findings and limits: Unknown CMV status may confound age-related changes in expanded clones.

To note about this clonotype: The target antigen is unknown.

Healthy individuals of Caucasian origin from Russia, aged 6 to 90, served as donors. The CDR3 spans 14 residues. Deletions cut 0 bases from V and 0 bases from J, with 3 bases between. A second about 6 to 12 cycle PCR used barcoded and J-beta primers. Unique molecular identifiers of 12 random nucleotides labeled each cDNA. Each sample yielded at least 3 million CDR3-containing paired-end reads. TCRdb passed the 5' RACE reads through MiXCR, listing each CDR3 protein once. The data show 660,000 or so distinct CDR3 sequences, with around 54% seen just once and approximately 37% held by the top ten. This chain connects TRBV12-3 or TRBV12-4 to TRBJ2-1, with D hard to call. The clonotype originates from a man aged 55-75 years in good health. The specimen was blood. CDR3 nucleotide sequence: TGTGCCAGCAGTTTAGCGGTCTCCTACAATGAGCAGTTCTTC. This translates into CASSLAVSYNEQFF.